This T cell receptor (beta chain) originates from a study of Ad26.COV2.S vaccination and SARS-CoV-2 variants. Overall study results and limits: TCR breadth and depth estimates may have understated total T cell responses. Vaccine and placebo groups showed comparable non-spike TCR breadth. Greater spike-specific TCR breadth was seen in vaccine recipients than in placebo recipients.

In the case of this clone: Its target is not known.

Clones were sequenced by immunoSEQ multiplex PCR, and TCRdb holds only the in-frame ones, with some missing. The table has approximately 340,000 clones, under 95% seen once. The V end was cut by 2 bases, the J end by 3 bases, with 14 bases between. CDR3 length: 15 amino acids. Germline-derived CDR1 and CDR2 are LNHDA and SQIVND (reference sequence). The sample in question was peripheral blood, obtained after recovery from COVID-19. The receptor's source is a human donor who had recovered from COVID-19. The chain links TRBV19 to TRBJ2-7; the D gene is possibly TRBD2 (6 bases). The chain's CDR3 is CASSITRGSNYEQYF. The CDR3 coding sequence is TGTGCCAGTAGTATAACTCGGGGGAGTAACTACGAGCAGTACTTC.